The rows below give T cell receptor beta chains drawn from one sample of a study of T cell responses to AZD1222 COVID-19 vaccine. Profiled with immunoSEQ multiplex PCR; TCRdb holds only in-frame clones, not every one. The table includes about 100,000 clones, about 87% detected once. This material consisted of peripheral blood, taken on day 0 of AZD1222 vaccination. The receptor set was obtained from an adult in good health. Both conserved end residues are part of each CDR3. A D gene is named only where the DNA matches it firmly. Size is stated for part of the rows, as once, few or many counts, or as a class when the clone is expanded.

d_call: TRBD2
j_call: TRBJ2-1
v_call: TRBV24-1
clone_size: .
cdr3_nt: TGTGCCACCAGTGATAGGCTAGCGGGGCTCAATGAGCAGTTCTTC
cdr3_aa: CATSDRLAGLNEQFF

d_call: TRBD1
j_call: TRBJ1-5
v_call: TRBV5-6
clone_size: .
cdr3_nt: TGTGCCAGCAGCTTGTTAACAGGGGTCAATCAGCCCCAGCATTTT
cdr3_aa: CASSLLTGVNQPQHF

d_call: TRBD2
j_call: TRBJ2-3
v_call: TRBV4-2
clone_size: once
cdr3_nt: TGTGCCAGCAGCCAAGAACCAGCGGGAGATGACACAGATACGCAGTATTTT
cdr3_aa: CASSQEPAGDDTDTQYF

d_call: .
j_call: TRBJ2-1
v_call: TRBV12-3/TRBV12-4
clone_size: .
cdr3_nt: TGTGCCAGCAGTCCCCTCCTTGTAGCGGAGCAGTTCTTC
cdr3_aa: CASSPLLVAEQFF

d_call: TRBD2
j_call: TRBJ2-2
v_call: TRBV24-1
clone_size: .
cdr3_nt: TGTGCCACCTCACCCCAGGGACTAGCGGGGAACACCGGGGAGCTGTTTTTT
cdr3_aa: CATSPQGLAGNTGELFF

d_call: TRBD2
j_call: TRBJ2-2
v_call: TRBV11-2
clone_size: .
cdr3_nt: TGTGCCAGCAGCTCGACTAGCGGGGGGACCGGGGAGCTGTTTTTT
cdr3_aa: CASSSTSGGTGELFF

d_call: TRBD1
j_call: TRBJ2-7
v_call: TRBV9
clone_size: .
cdr3_nt: TGTGCCAGCAGCGTCGAAGGGACAGGCCCATACGAGCAGTACTTC
cdr3_aa: CASSVEGTGPYEQYF

d_call: TRBD1
j_call: TRBJ1-5
v_call: TRBV28
clone_size: .
cdr3_nt: TGTGCCAGCAGTAGTGGACAGGGGGGCAATCAGCCCCAGCATTTT
cdr3_aa: CASSSGQGGNQPQHF

d_call: .
j_call: TRBJ1-4
v_call: TRBV7-9
clone_size: .
cdr3_nt: TGTGCCAGCAGACACCAGCCCAATGAAAAACTGTTTTTT
cdr3_aa: CASRHQPNEKLFF

d_call: .
j_call: TRBJ2-1
v_call: TRBV7-2
clone_size: .
cdr3_nt: TGTGCCAGCAGCTTAGATCCGGGGCTTGAGCAGTTCTTC
cdr3_aa: CASSLDPGLEQFF

d_call: .
j_call: TRBJ1-1
v_call: TRBV14
clone_size: .
cdr3_nt: TGTGCCAGCAGCCAAGTTCGGAACACTGAAGCTTTCTTT
cdr3_aa: CASSQVRNTEAFF

d_call: .
j_call: TRBJ2-1
v_call: TRBV11-3
clone_size: .
cdr3_nt: TGTGCCAGCAGCTCCGGACCTCCATCTTACAATGAGCAGTTCTTC
cdr3_aa: CASSSGPPSYNEQFF

d_call: .
j_call: TRBJ1-1
v_call: TRBV4-2
clone_size: .
cdr3_nt: TGTGCCAGCAGCCGCGTGGGGGAGGACACTGAAGCTTTCTTT
cdr3_aa: CASSRVGEDTEAFF

d_call: TRBD1
j_call: TRBJ1-1
v_call: TRBV27
clone_size: .
cdr3_nt: TGTGCCAGCAGTTTATTGGGCAGGGGGGGCACTGAAGCTTTCTTT
cdr3_aa: CASSLLGRGGTEAFF

d_call: .
j_call: TRBJ1-1
v_call: TRBV7-8
clone_size: .
cdr3_nt: TGTGCCAGCAGCCGGGCGGTGGGCCGGAACACTGAAGCTTTCTTT
cdr3_aa: CASSRAVGRNTEAFF

d_call: TRBD2
j_call: TRBJ2-3
v_call: TRBV5-6
clone_size: .
cdr3_nt: TGTGCCAGCAGCGGGGGACTAGCGGGAGTCGTTACGCAGTATTTT
cdr3_aa: CASSGGLAGVVTQYF

d_call: TRBD1
j_call: TRBJ2-7
v_call: TRBV11-2
clone_size: once
cdr3_nt: TGTGCCAGCAGCTTAGATGGCGGGGACAGGGGGTACTTC
cdr3_aa: CASSLDGGDRGYF

d_call: .
j_call: TRBJ1-2
v_call: TRBV7-9
clone_size: .
cdr3_nt: TGTGCCAGCGCCCACCCGGGGGATGGCTACACCTTC
cdr3_aa: CASAHPGDGYTF

d_call: .
j_call: TRBJ1-1
v_call: TRBV7-2
clone_size: .
cdr3_nt: TGTGCCAGCAGCGGTGGCATGAACACTGAAGCTTTCTTT
cdr3_aa: CASSGGMNTEAFF

d_call: .
j_call: TRBJ1-3
v_call: TRBV4-1
clone_size: few
cdr3_nt: TGCGCCAGCAGCCAAGCCTCGAACACCATATATTTT
cdr3_aa: CASSQASNTIYF

d_call: .
j_call: TRBJ1-6
v_call: TRBV6-2/TRBV6-3
clone_size: .
cdr3_nt: TGTGCCAGCAGTTACTACAGGGCCAATTCACCCCTCCACTTT
cdr3_aa: CASSYYRANSPLHF

d_call: TRBD1
j_call: TRBJ1-4
v_call: TRBV9
clone_size: once
cdr3_nt: TGTGCCAGCAGCGTAGGGGGGACAGCAAATGAAAAACTGTTTTTT
cdr3_aa: CASSVGGTANEKLFF

d_call: .
j_call: TRBJ1-1
v_call: TRBV3-1/TRBV3-2
clone_size: .
cdr3_nt: TGTGCCAGCAGCCAATCACTACTTACTAGGGGGGCTTTCTTT
cdr3_aa: CASSQSLLTRGAFF

d_call: TRBD1
j_call: TRBJ1-4
v_call: TRBV24-1
clone_size: .
cdr3_nt: TGTGCCACCAGTGATTTTAGGCAGGGGGATGAAAAACTGTTTTTT
cdr3_aa: CATSDFRQGDEKLFF

d_call: .
j_call: TRBJ2-1
v_call: TRBV4-2
clone_size: .
cdr3_nt: TGTGCCAGCAGCCAAGATCGCCAGCAGGGTTTTTCCCGGGGTAGCTCCTACAATGAGCAGTTCTTC
cdr3_aa: CASSQDRQQGFSRGSSYNEQFF

d_call: .
j_call: TRBJ1-2
v_call: TRBV29-1
clone_size: .
cdr3_nt: TGCAGCGTTGAAGGCCCGGGGTATGGCTACACCTTC
cdr3_aa: CSVEGPGYGYTF

d_call: .
j_call: TRBJ1-5
v_call: TRBV4-2
clone_size: .
cdr3_nt: TGTGCCAGCAGCCAAGGTCCAGCCAGCAATCAGCCCCAGCATTTT
cdr3_aa: CASSQGPASNQPQHF

d_call: .
j_call: TRBJ2-1
v_call: TRBV25-1
clone_size: few
cdr3_nt: TGTGCCACTCGGTCATGGGGGAACTACAATGAGCAGTTCTTC
cdr3_aa: CATRSWGNYNEQFF

d_call: .
j_call: TRBJ2-7
v_call: TRBV9
clone_size: .
cdr3_nt: TGTGCCAGCAGCGTAGGGGGGCAGGGGTCAAACACCGAGCAGTACTTC
cdr3_aa: CASSVGGQGSNTEQYF

d_call: .
j_call: TRBJ2-3
v_call: TRBV6-5
clone_size: .
cdr3_nt: TGTGCCAGCAGTTTACAGGCTCCCACAGATACGCAGTATTTT
cdr3_aa: CASSLQAPTDTQYF

d_call: .
j_call: TRBJ2-3
v_call: TRBV4-2
clone_size: .
cdr3_nt: TGTGCCAGCAGCCAAAAAAAGGAGCCACGAGATACGCAGTATTTT
cdr3_aa: CASSQKKEPRDTQYF